One TCR beta chain is described in this entry. Its antigen is unidentified. This sample stems from a study of OX40 agonist ivuxolimab in advanced cancers. Study information: Ivuxolimab, which patients received intravenously every 2 weeks, was dosed at 0.01 to 10 mg/kg.

V lost 6 bases and J 2 bases, leaving 11 bases between the germline ends. The CDR3 runs to 13 residues. Per the germline V gene, CDR1 is SGHVS and CDR2 is FQNEAQ. Using immunoSEQ multiplex PCR, the repertoire was profiled, and TCRdb retains in-frame clones only, with some absent. The sample consists of about 27,000 clones, roughly four fifths of them appearing once. Study-level points and caveats: Dosing at 0.1 to 3.0 mg/kg was accompanied by clonal expansion of CD4+ and CD8+ blood T cells by week 6.

The clonotype was recovered from an adult with an advanced solid tumor such as melanoma, head and neck, liver or kidney cancer. Sequencing used CD4+ or CD8+ T cells sorted from blood, obtained in a trial of the OX40 agonist ivuxolimab. The genes are TRBV7-8 and TRBJ2-7; D is perhaps TRBD1 (5 bases). The CDR3 here is CASRRDRAYEQYF. CDR3 DNA sequence: TGTGCCAGCAGACGAGACAGAGCCTACGAGCAGTACTTC.